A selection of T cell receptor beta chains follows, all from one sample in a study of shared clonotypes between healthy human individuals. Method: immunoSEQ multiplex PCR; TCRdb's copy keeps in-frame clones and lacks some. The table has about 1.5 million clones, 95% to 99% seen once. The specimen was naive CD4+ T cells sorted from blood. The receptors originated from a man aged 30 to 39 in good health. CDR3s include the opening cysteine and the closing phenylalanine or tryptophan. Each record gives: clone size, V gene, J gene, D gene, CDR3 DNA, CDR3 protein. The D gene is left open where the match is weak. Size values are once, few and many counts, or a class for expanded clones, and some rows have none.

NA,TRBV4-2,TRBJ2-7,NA,TGTGCCAGCAGCCAAGATACAGGGCCCTCCTACGAGCAGTACTTC,CASSQDTGPSYEQYF
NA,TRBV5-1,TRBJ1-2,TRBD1,TGCGCCAGCAGAAAACCGGGACAGGGTAAGGGTGATGGCTACACCTTC,CASRKPGQGKGDGYTF
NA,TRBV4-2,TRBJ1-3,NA,TGTGCCAGCAGCCAAGATCGGAGGGGCGCTGGAAACACCATATATTTT,CASSQDRRGAGNTIYF
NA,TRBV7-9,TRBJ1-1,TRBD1,TGTGCCAGCAGCCAGGGGGCCACTGAAGCTTTCTTT,CASSQGATEAFF
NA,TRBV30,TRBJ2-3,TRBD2,TGTGCCTGGAGTTGGGGGGGACCCGACGCGGATACGCAGTATTTT,CAWSWGGPDADTQYF
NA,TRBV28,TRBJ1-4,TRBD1,TGTGCCAGCAGTTTAGGGACAGGGGAAGCCAATGAAAAACTGTTTTTT,CASSLGTGEANEKLFF
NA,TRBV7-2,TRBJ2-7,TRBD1,TGTGCCAGCAGCTCGGGACAGGCCCGGGGGGAGCAGTACTTC,CASSSGQARGEQYF
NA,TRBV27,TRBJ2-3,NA,TGTGCCAGCAGTCCCCCCGGGTTGAATACGCAGTATTTT,CASSPPGLNTQYF
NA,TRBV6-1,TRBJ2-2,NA,TGTGCCAGCTCGAGGGCATGGGAGCTGTTTTTT,CASSRAWELFF
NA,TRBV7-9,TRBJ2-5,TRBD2,TGTGCCAGCAGCTTAGGATCGCTAGCGGGAACCCAAGAGACCCAGTACTTC,CASSLGSLAGTQETQYF
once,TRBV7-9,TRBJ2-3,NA,TGTGCCAGCAGCTTAGGTTCTGGGAAAGATACGCAGTATTTT,CASSLGSGKDTQYF
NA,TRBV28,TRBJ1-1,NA,TGTGCCAGCATTAACCTTATGAACACTGAAGCTTTCTTT,CASINLMNTEAFF
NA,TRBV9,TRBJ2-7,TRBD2,TGTGCCAGCAGCCCTCGGACTAGCTCCTACGAGCAGTACTTC,CASSPRTSSYEQYF
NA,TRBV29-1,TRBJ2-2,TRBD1,TGCAGCGCGGGACAGGGGTTAACCGGGGAGCTGTTTTTT,CSAGQGLTGELFF
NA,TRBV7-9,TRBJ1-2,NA,TGTGCCAGCAGCCCCTTCCCGTATGGCTACACCTTC,CASSPFPYGYTF
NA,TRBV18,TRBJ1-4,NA,TGTGCCAGCTCACCAAGGCTCGGGGGTAATGAAAAACTGTTTTTT,CASSPRLGGNEKLFF
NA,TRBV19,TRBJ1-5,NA,TGTGCCAGTAGTACCCGTGTTCGGTTGGGTCAGCCCCAGCATTTT,CASSTRVRLGQPQHF
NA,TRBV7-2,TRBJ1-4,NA,TGTGCCAGCAGCTTAGTGGTGCGTGAAAAACTGTTTTTT,CASSLVVREKLFF
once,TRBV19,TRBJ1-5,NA,TGTGCCAGTATGAGGGGGGGTATCTATAGCAATCAGCCCCAGCATTTT,CASMRGGIYSNQPQHF
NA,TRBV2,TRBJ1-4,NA,TGTGCCAGCAGTGTTTACAGAAATGAAAAACTGTTTTTT,CASSVYRNEKLFF
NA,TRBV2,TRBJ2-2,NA,TGTGCCAGCAGTGAGGGTTATAGGGGGGAGCTGTTTTTT,CASSEGYRGELFF
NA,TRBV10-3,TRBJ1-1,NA,TGTGCCATCAGTGAGGGGGGAAACACTGAAGCTTTCTTT,CAISEGGNTEAFF
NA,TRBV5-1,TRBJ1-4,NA,TGCGCCAGCAGCGCCGGGGCGGCCACTAATGAAAAACTGTTTTTT,CASSAGAATNEKLFF
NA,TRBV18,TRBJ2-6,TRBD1,TGTGCCAGCTCAGGACAGGGGAGGCTCGTTGGGGCCAACGTCCTGACTTTC,CASSGQGRLVGANVLTF
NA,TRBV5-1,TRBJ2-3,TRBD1,TGCGCCAGCAGCCGCCGGGACAGGGACACAGATACGCAGTATTTT,CASSRRDRDTDTQYF
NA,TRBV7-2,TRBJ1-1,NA,TGTGCCAGCAGCCACAGTGGGAAGAACACTGAAGCTTTCTTT,CASSHSGKNTEAFF
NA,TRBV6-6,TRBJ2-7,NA,TGTGCCAGCAGTTACTCTACGGGGATGCAGTACTTC,CASSYSTGMQYF
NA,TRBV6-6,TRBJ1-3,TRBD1,TGTGCCAGCAGCCCGACAGGGGGCTCTGGAAACACCATATATTTT,CASSPTGGSGNTIYF
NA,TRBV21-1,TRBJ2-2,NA,TGTGCCAGCAGCAAAAGCGGGGACAGGGTTTCCGGGGAGCTGTTTTTT,CASSKSGDRVSGELFF
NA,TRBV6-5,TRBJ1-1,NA,TGTGCCAGCAGTTTAGGCCCGGGGGACACTGAAGCTTTCTTT,CASSLGPGDTEAFF
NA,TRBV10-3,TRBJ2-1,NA,TGTGCCATCAGTGTAATAGGACGGACCACCAATGAGCAGTTCTTC,CAISVIGRTTNEQFF
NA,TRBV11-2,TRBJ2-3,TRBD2,TGTGCCAGCAGCTCTAGTGTATTAGCGGGAGTAATAGATACGCAGTATTTT,CASSSSVLAGVIDTQYF
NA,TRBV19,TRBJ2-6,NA,TGTGCCAGTAGTATACGCTTCGGCGGGGCCAACGTCCTGACTTTC,CASSIRFGGANVLTF
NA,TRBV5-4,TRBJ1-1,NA,TGTGCCAGCAGAAAGGGTAACACTGAAGCTTTCTTT,CASRKGNTEAFF
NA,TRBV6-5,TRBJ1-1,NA,TGTGCCAGTAGTTTTGAAAGTGAGAGGACTGAAGCTTTCTTT,CASSFESERTEAFF
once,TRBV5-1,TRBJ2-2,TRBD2,TGCGCCAGCAGCTTGGTCGGCCGTGGACTAGCGGGAGCCGGGGAGCTGTTTTTT,CASSLVGRGLAGAGELFF
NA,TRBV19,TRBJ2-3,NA,TGTGCCAGTACCCAGGCAGATACGCAGTATTTT,CASTQADTQYF
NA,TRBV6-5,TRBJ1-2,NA,TGTGCCAGCAGTTCTGGGTCTAACTATGGCTACACCTTC,CASSSGSNYGYTF
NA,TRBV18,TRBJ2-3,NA,TGTGCCAGCTCACCAGGGGGGGCTCAAGGTACGCAGTATTTT,CASSPGGAQGTQYF
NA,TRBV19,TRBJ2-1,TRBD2,TGTGCCAGTAGCACCCTAGCGGGAGGTAATGAGCAGTTCTTC,CASSTLAGGNEQFF
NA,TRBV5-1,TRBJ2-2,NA,TGCGCCAGCAGCTCACAGGGAGCGAACACCGGGGAGCTGTTTTTT,CASSSQGANTGELFF